Described below is a single TCR beta chain sequence and its context. This sample was taken from a study of blood T cell repertoires in COVID-19. Study in general: Samples of COVID-19 (acute and convalescent) were obtained from the United States, Italy and Spain. From T cells, B-cell-depleted T cells, or PBMCs came the material, which was cDNA or gDNA.

As handled by the study authors: Reference gene primer amplification gave estimated nucleated cell counts. Assay used: immunoSEQ multiplex PCR; TCRdb lists only in-frame clones, some missing. V, J and clone size are taken as reported in that table, and D and trimming were inferred from the DNA itself. The sample contains 200,000 to 250,000 clones, under 95% of which appear only once. V lost 7 bases to trimming and J lost 4 bases, with 13 bases between them. Germline V gene sequence: CDR1 SNHLY, CDR2 FYNNEI. This CDR3 is built from 14 residues. The chain joins TRBV2 to TRBJ1-4; D possibly corresponds to TRBD1 (6 bases). The sequenced sample was peripheral blood. This clonotype originated in a man aged 25-45 years with acute or convalescent COVID-19. CDR3 sequence (DNA): TGTGCCAGCAAGCGGACAGTCTATAATGAAAAACTGTTTTTT. Its protein is CASKRTVYNEKLFF. Combining the CDR3 with reference TRBV2 and TRBJ1-4 gives the whole variable domain EPEVTQTPSHQVTQMGQEVILRCVPISNHLYFYWYRQILGQKVEFLVSFYNNEISEKSEIFDDQFSVERPDGSNFTLKIRSTKLEDSAMYFCASKRTVYNEKLFFGSGTQLSVL.